This T cell receptor beta chain is drawn from a study of blood T cell repertoires in COVID-19. Study at large: Samples of COVID-19 (acute and convalescent) were obtained from the United States, Italy and Spain. T cells, B-cell-depleted T cells, or PBMCs provided the cDNA or gDNA that served as material.

As handled by the study authors: Estimates of nucleated cell counts were drawn from the amplification of reference gene primers. TCRdb keeps only in-frame clones here, not all; method: immunoSEQ multiplex PCR. V, J and clone size were drawn from that table, and D and trimming were deduced from the DNA. The table records under 300,000 clones, about nine tenths of them present only once. This CDR3 is built from 16 residues. V trimming: 7 bases; J trimming: 2 bases; junction bases outside the gene matches: 14. Per the germline V gene, CDR1 is LNHDA and CDR2 is SQIVND (reference sequence). The sample was PBMCs or T cells enriched from blood (not recorded which). This chain links TRBV19 with TRBJ2-7, with 7 bases lining up with TRBD2. The receptor was isolated from a woman aged 25 to 39 with acute COVID-19. The CDR3 spells CASTRSGGRAPYEQYF. CDR3 bases: TGTGCCAGTACCCGGTCCGGGGGGAGAGCACCCTACGAGCAGTACTTC.